The T cell receptor beta chain under discussion was sequenced for a study of T cells after yellow fever vaccination. In its sample, this clonotype was seen a few times. TCRdb re-called the 5' RACE reads with MiXCR, one entry per CDR3 protein. This table holds approximately 160,000 distinct CDR3 sequences, roughly 6.4% found once. The CDR3 has 15 residues. V was trimmed by 5 bases and J by 11 bases, leaving 24 bases between them. CDR1 and CDR2 from the germline V gene are SGHTA and FQGNSA. This TCR derives from a man in his late teens or twenties who received the YFV17D yellow fever vaccine. Sequenced material: CD4+ T cells sorted from PBMCs, taken on the day of the first yellow fever vaccination. The chain recombines TRBV7-2 with TRBJ1-2, with D maybe TRBD1 (6 bases). CDR3 sequence: CASSPHLDSTMRYTF. DNA for the CDR3: TGTGCCAGCAGCCCACATCTGGACAGTACGATGCGATACACCTTC.